The T cell receptor beta chain described here comes from a study of shared clonotypes between healthy human individuals. General study findings and limits: Rarefaction demonstrated incomplete sorted-subset sequencing despite large depth.

The CDR3 spans 20 residues. Original data processing: Filtering differed because ImmunoSEQ produced junction-only sequences that carried no quality scores. Measured with immunoSEQ multiplex PCR; TCRdb has only the in-frame clones, and not every one. V and J calls and clone size are as listed in that table; D and trimming were resolved from the DNA. Here the sample spans 1.4 million or so clones, 97% to 99% being singletons. As to this clone: Its antigen is still unknown.

Material: naive CD4+ T cells sorted from blood. Subset of the sample: CD45RA+ positively selected. The chain is built from TRBV7-5 and TRBJ2-2; the D segment call TRBD2 is taken from the table without a DNA check. TRBV7-5 is annotated as a pseudogene. This receptor was taken from a man in his thirties or forties in good health. The CDR3 protein is CVRSFETSGRGRRGTGELFF. As DNA, the CDR3 is TGTGTCAGAAGCTTCGAGACTAGCGGGAGGGGCCGGCGGGGCACCGGGGAGCTGTTTTTT.